A single sample is the source of the 24 T cell receptor beta chains below, sequenced in a study of blood T cells in healthy people across ages (dated by TCRdb to between 2015 and 2017). The method was 5' RACE. The instrument was an Illumina HiSeq 2500. A second about 6 to 11 cycle PCR used a sample-barcoded 5' primer and a J-beta primer mix. TCRdb handled the public reads itself, with Q25 trimming in fastp and clone calling in MiXCR, and kept productive beta chains. Every CDR3 protein is listed once, alongside the most common genes and DNA of its rows. In this sample the table shows 750,000 to 850,000 distinct CDR3 sequences, 20% to 30% of which occur a single time. The ten largest clones capture under 4.5% of the sample. Separately, the same data were catalogued under a study of T cells of mothers and their children.

Material for sequencing was blood. The source of these receptors is a boy between 5 and 17 years old in good health.

This clonotype was counted a few times. This chain connects TRBV10-3 to TRBJ1-2, with D possibly TRBD1 on 6 matching bases. Trimming removed 6 bases from V and 4 bases from J, with 15 bases in between. There are 14 residues in the CDR3. The germline gives CDR1 ENHRY, CDR2 SYGVKD. The CDR3 DNA sequence: TGTGCCATCAGCGAGGACGGGGGCCGCTATGGCTACACCTTC. Protein: CAISEDGGRYGYTF.

The V gene is TRBV6-6, the J gene TRBJ2-1, with D maybe TRBD2 (6 bases). The tail of the sequence fits TRBJ2-5 better, so the J call may be wrong. Germline V gene sequence: CDR1 MNHNY, CDR2 SVGAGI (reference sequence). CDR3 size: 13 residues. CDR3 DNA sequence: TGTGCCAGCAGTTACCCCAACGGGGAGGCCCAGTACTTC. The encoded protein is CASSYPNGEAQYF.

This clonotype appeared many times. V gene TRBV20-1 combines with J gene TRBJ2-5; tentative D call: TRBD2 (5 bases). V was trimmed by 6 bases and J by 5 bases, leaving 19 bases between them. Germline V gene lookup returns CDR1 DFQATT and CDR2 SNEGSKA (reference sequence). This CDR3 has 14 residues. CDR3 DNA: TGCAGTGCGGAGGCCCTGGACGTTTCGGAGACCCAGTACTTC. Its translation is CSAEALDVSETQYF.

On this clonotype: A read error is possible here, since a much larger clone lies one base away. The V call is TRBV6-6, the J call TRBJ2-7; TRBD1 matches at 10 bases. Germline CDR1 and CDR2: MNHNY and SVGAGI (reference sequence). The CDR3 extends over 15 amino acids. The CDR3 loop reads CTSSPVDRGRYEQYF. CDR3 DNA: TGTACCAGCAGTCCCGTTGACAGGGGGCGATACGAGCAGTACTTC.

This clonotype came up a few times. This sequence joins TRBV28 and TRBJ1-2; the D gene is possibly TRBD1 (6 bases). CDR3 length: 15 amino acids. Germline V CDR1 and CDR2: MDHEN, SYDVKM. Trimming removed 3 bases from V and 0 bases from J, with 11 bases in between. CDR3 DNA sequence: TGTGCCAGCAGTTTCCCCGGACAGACTAACTATGGCTACACCTTC. The encoded protein is CASSFPGQTNYGYTF.

This clonotype was counted a single time. CDR3 bases: TGCGCCAGCAGCCAAGATAGCGGGGGCTATGGCTACACCTTC. Protein: CASSQDSGGYGYTF. V usage is TRBV4-3 and J usage is TRBJ1-2; TRBD1 is a possible D gene (5 bases). The germline V gene has CDR1 LGHNA and CDR2 YSLEER. There are 14 residues in the CDR3. Between the trimmed V and J ends, which lost 0 bases and 4 bases, there was a span of 9 bases.

The chain recombines TRBV20-1 with TRBJ2-4; a possible D gene is TRBD2 (5 bases). This CDR3 has 14 residues. V lost 3 bases to trimming and J lost 2 bases, with 11 bases between them. The germline V gene has CDR1 DFQATT and CDR2 SNEGSKA (reference sequence). The CDR3 region is CSARVGDSKNIQYF. CDR3 sequence (DNA): TGCAGTGCTAGGGTCGGGGATTCCAAAAACATTCAGTACTTC.

J is TRBJ1-2 and V is TRBV6-6; D remains ambiguous. The CDR3 consists of 11 residues. In germline, CDR1 is MNHNY, CDR2 SVGAGI (reference sequence). V lost 6 bases to trimming and J lost 8 bases, with 10 bases between them. CDR3 loop: CASSPRAGYTF. CDR3 coding DNA: TGTGCCAGCAGCCCCCGGGCCGGCTACACCTTC.

The genes are TRBV5-1 and TRBJ2-3; D is unresolved. The V gene lost 1 base and the J gene lost 4 bases, with 10 bases spanning the gap. CDR3 length: 14 amino acids. In germline, CDR1 is SGHRS, CDR2 YFSETQ. CDR3 sequence: CASSLTGRADTQYF. Written as DNA, the CDR3 is TGCGCCAGCAGCTTGACTGGAAGGGCAGATACGCAGTATTTT.

This chain joins TRBV5-6 and TRBJ1-2; 9 bases match TRBD1. V lost 0 bases and J lost 0; bases outside the gene matches: 6. Germline assignment: CDR1 SGHDT and CDR2 YYEEEE. This CDR3 is built from 17 residues. The CDR3 DNA reads as TGTGCCAGCAGCTTGGTGGCAGGACAGGGGACTAACTATGGCTACACCTTC. This gives the protein CASSLVAGQGTNYGYTF.

V is TRBV18 and J is TRBJ1-5; a weak D match, TRBD1 (5 bases). The CDR3 spans 16 residues. The germline gives CDR1 KGHSH, CDR2 LQKENI. V gave up 0 bases and J gave up 5 bases, with 14 bases separating them. The CDR3: CASSPPQGSRYQPQHF. DNA for the CDR3: TGTGCCAGCTCACCACCCCAGGGTTCACGGTATCAGCCCCAGCATTTT.

A note on this clonotype: One end of the junction is discordant with germline, which a read error may explain. The V gene is TRBV7-9, the J gene TRBJ2-3, with 12 bases fitting TRBD2. The CDR3 loop spans 15 amino acids. CDR1 and CDR2 (germline): SEHNR, FQNEAQ (reference sequence). For the CDR3, the DNA is TGTGCCAACAGCAGACTAGCGGGGGATACAGATACGCAGTATTTT. It is translated as CANSRLAGDTDTQYF.

This clonotype was detected only a few times. The V call is TRBV20-1, the J call TRBJ2-3; TRBD1 is a possible D gene (6 bases). Germline lookup yields CDR1 DFQATT and CDR2 SNEGSKA (reference sequence). V was clipped by 7 bases and J by 6 bases, with 17 bases between them. CDR3 length: 13 residues. CDR3 amino acids: CSVLAQGTDTQYF. DNA for the CDR3: TGCAGTGTCCTTGCACAGGGTACGGATACGCAGTATTTT.

V usage is TRBV27 and J usage is TRBJ1-4; weak D call: TRBD1 (5 bases). This CDR3 has 16 residues. The germline V gene encodes CDR1 MNHEY and CDR2 SMNVEV (reference sequence). Trimming cost V 1 base and J 7 bases, with 16 bases left between them. The CDR3 DNA sequence: TGTGCCAGCAGTTTATTTAGCGACAGAGACGGTGAAAAACTGTTTTTT. Translation: CASSLFSDRDGEKLFF.

The rearrangement links TRBV29-1 to TRBJ2-4; D is unresolved. The CDR3 sequence is 11 residues long. Trimming took off 3 bases at V and 1 base at J, with 1 base between the two ends. Germline lookup yields CDR1 SQVTM and CDR2 ANQGSEA. CDR3 sequence (DNA): TGCAGCGTTGAGGCCAAAAACATTCAGTACTTC. Amino acid sequence: CSVEAKNIQYF.

This clonotype was picked up many times. This chain joins TRBV28 and TRBJ2-5, with a possible D match to TRBD1 (5 bases). Germline V lookup: CDR1 MDHEN, CDR2 SYDVKM. The CDR3 totals 14 residues. V lost 6 bases and J lost 5, with 16 bases in between. The CDR3 sequence: CASSRPGAWETQYF. In DNA form, the CDR3 reads TGTGCCAGCAGCCGCCCTGGGGCTTGGGAGACCCAGTACTTC.

This rearrangement joins TRBV6-2 or TRBV6-3 to TRBJ2-7; 15 nucleotides match TRBD2. V lost 6 bases to trimming and J lost 4 bases; unmatched junction nucleotides: 10. This CDR3 region has 17 residues. The germline V gene has CDR1 MNHEY and CDR2 SVGEGT. CDR3 residues: CASRPLQGLAGGYEQYF. The CDR3 DNA reads TGTGCCAGCAGACCGCTACAGGGACTAGCGGGGGGATACGAGCAGTACTTC.

The table lists this clonotype with a few counts. The chain is built from TRBV28 and TRBJ2-7, with 9 bases fitting TRBD1. Germline V gene data show CDR1 as MDHEN and CDR2 as SYDVKM. J was trimmed by 0 bases and V by 6 bases; bases with no gene match: 6. This CDR3 spans 15 amino acids. CDR3 amino acids: CASRDPGQGSYEQYF. CDR3 DNA sequence: TGTGCCAGCAGGGACCCGGGACAGGGCTCCTACGAGCAGTACTTC.

The chain couples TRBV9 to TRBJ1-1; TRBD1 might be the D (5 bases). CDR1 is SGDLS and CDR2 is YYNGEE in the germline V gene. The CDR3 contains 15 residues. Trimming removed 3 bases from V and 0 bases from J, with 12 bases in between. This CDR3 reads CASSDRTSLNTEAFF. The CDR3 DNA sequence: TGTGCCAGCAGCGACAGGACGTCTCTGAACACTGAAGCTTTCTTT.

Concerning this clonotype: A junction end diverges from the germline sequence, so it may reflect a read error. As DNA, the CDR3 is TGCGCCAACAGCCCGGGGGTAGCGGGAGGGCGAGATACGCAGTATTTT. It specifies CANSPGVAGGRDTQYF. The J gene is TRBJ2-3, the V gene TRBV4-1, with 11 bases lining up with TRBD2. This CDR3 has 16 amino acids. The V gene's germline CDR1 is MGHRA and CDR2 YSYEKL.

This rearrangement joins TRBV12-3 or TRBV12-4 to TRBJ1-4; TRBD1 agrees at 7 bases. The junction had 6 bases not matched to a gene; V was cut back by 6 bases and J by 2 bases. This CDR3 spans 15 amino acids. The CDR3 protein is CASSPRQGTNEKLFF. CDR3 nucleotides: TGTGCCAGCAGCCCCCGACAGGGCACTAATGAAAAACTGTTTTTT.

With regard to this clonotype: One end of the junction fails to match germline, which may point to a read error. The chain has TRBV7-7 and TRBJ2-2; the match to TRBD1 covers 12 bases. The CDR3 contains 16 residues. Germline V gene sequence: CDR1 SSHAT, CDR2 FNYEAQ (reference sequence). The CDR3 spells CASSLAGTGGIGELFF. CDR3 coding DNA: TGTGCTAGCAGCCTGGCCGGGACAGGGGGCATCGGGGAGCTGTTTTTT.

This clonotype has a handful of counts. The J gene is TRBJ2-5, the V gene TRBV7-9; TRBD2 agrees at 7 bases. Germline CDR1 reads SEHNR; CDR2 reads FQNEAQ (reference sequence). The CDR3 spans 15 residues. V dropped 5 bases and J dropped 3; count of bases not matched to a gene: 9. CDR3 loop: CASSPFAGEKETQYF. CDR3 coding DNA: TGTGCCAGCAGCCCTTTCGCGGGGGAAAAAGAGACCCAGTACTTC.

The chain uses TRBV15 and TRBJ2-5; 9 nucleotides line up with TRBD2. The J call may be wrong; the DNA end is better matched by TRBJ2-7. CDR3 length: 18 amino acids. Germline values: CDR1 LNHNV, CDR2 YYDKDF (reference sequence). CDR3 residues: CATSRDPGLREGTSEQYF. CDR3 bases: TGTGCCACCAGCAGAGATCCAGGGCTGCGGGAGGGAACCTCCGAGCAGTACTTC.